Listed here is a single TCR beta chain. Antigen: not known. This sample is part of a study of cytomegalovirus exposure and HLA in healthy donors. Study-wide findings and caveats: A later look showed TCR association rates differing by HLA locus, highest for DRB1 and lowest for HLA-C.

CDR1 and CDR2 (germline): SGHRS, YFSETQ. The V segment lost 4 bases and the J segment 6 bases; nucleotides outside the gene matches: 4. The CDR3 length is 13 residues. The study ran its PCR with 60 Vbeta and 13 Jbeta primers. Some clones are missing from TCRdb's copy, which holds only in-frame ones; the method was immunoSEQ multiplex PCR. The table has 150,000 to 200,000 clones, about 78% seen once. The clonotype was recovered from a man aged 35 to 55 in good health and CMV-seronegative. The V and J genes are TRBV5-1 and TRBJ1-3, with 7 bases fitting TRBD1. Sequencing input: PBMCs. The CDR3, as DNA: TGCGCCAGCAGCCAAGGACAGGAAAACACCATATATTTT. It is translated as CASSQGQENTIYF.